A selection of T cell receptor beta chains follows, all from one sample in a study of shared clonotypes between healthy human individuals. The data were produced by immunoSEQ multiplex PCR, yet TCRdb's version contains in-frame clones alone and is incomplete. The top ten clones hold around 1.7% of a sample with approximately 2,200,000 clones, just over 90% of them seen once. Sequencing was done on a sample of naive CD8+ T cells from PBMCs. The receptor set was obtained from a man in his late teens or twenties in good health. Some clones in this sample may be carry-over from other donors' samples. Each CDR3 is given without its conserved first and last residue.

TRBJ2-3 TRBV15 ATSRDGSSADTQY
TRBJ2-1 TRBV9 ASSVGPSDEQF
TRBJ2-5 TRBV28 ASSLGDRVRETQY
TRBJ1-1 TRBV4-1 ASSQVKGGTEAF
TRBJ1-2 TRBV7-9 ASSFGRRTDYGYT
TRBJ1-1 TRBV5-8 ASSYGLTEAF
TRBJ2-3 TRBV10-3 AISDRLAGGQDTQY
TRBJ1-5 TRBV5-8 ASSPGTVVTYQPQH
TRBJ1-5 TRBV25-1 ASSEFGTGGNQPQH
TRBJ2-1 TRBV4-1 ASSQGPGQGAVEQF
TRBJ2-7 TRBV7-9 ASSLASGLASYEQY
TRBJ2-7 TRBV4-3 ASSQGLAGMYEQY
TRBJ2-7 TRBV27 ASSLWGTGVHYEQY
TRBJ2-1 TRBV27 ASSWGPGTSHNEQF
TRBJ1-5 TRBV4-1 ASSQEGDRSNQPQH
TRBJ1-6 TRBV30 ACAGISYNSPLH
TRBJ2-7 TRBV28 ASSPLAGAIYEQY
TRBJ1-1 TRBV7-9 ASPTGEGFTEAF